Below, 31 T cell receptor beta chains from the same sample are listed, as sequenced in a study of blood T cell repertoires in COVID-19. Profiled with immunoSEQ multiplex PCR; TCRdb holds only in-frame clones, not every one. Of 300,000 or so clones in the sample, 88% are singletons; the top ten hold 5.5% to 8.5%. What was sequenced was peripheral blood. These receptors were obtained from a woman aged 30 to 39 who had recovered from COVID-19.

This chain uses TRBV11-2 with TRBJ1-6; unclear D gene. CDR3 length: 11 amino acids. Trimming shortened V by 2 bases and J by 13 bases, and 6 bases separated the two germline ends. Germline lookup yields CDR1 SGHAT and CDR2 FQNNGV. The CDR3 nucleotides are TGTGCCAGCAGCTTATCCTCGCCCCTCCACTTT. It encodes CASSLSSPLHF. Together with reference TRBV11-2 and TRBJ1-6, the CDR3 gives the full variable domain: EAGVAQSPRYKIIEKRQSVAFWCNPISGHATLYWYQQILGQGPKLLIQFQNNGVVDDSQLPKDRFSAERLKGVDSTLKIQPAKLEDSAVYLCASSLSSPLHFGNGTRLTVT.

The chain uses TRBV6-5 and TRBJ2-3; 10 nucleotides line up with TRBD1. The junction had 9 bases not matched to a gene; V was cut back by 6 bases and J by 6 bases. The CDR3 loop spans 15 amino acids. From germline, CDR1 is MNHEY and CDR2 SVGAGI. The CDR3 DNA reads TGTGCCAGCAGAGCCGGGACAGGGGTTCCGGATACGCAGTATTTT. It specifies CASRAGTGVPDTQYF.

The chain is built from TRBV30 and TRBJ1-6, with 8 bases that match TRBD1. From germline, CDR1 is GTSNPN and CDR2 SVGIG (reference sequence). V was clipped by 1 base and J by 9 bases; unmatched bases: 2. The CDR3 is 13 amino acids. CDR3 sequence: CAWSAGGRSPLHF. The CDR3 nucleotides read TGTGCCTGGAGTGCAGGGGGCCGTTCACCCCTCCACTTT.

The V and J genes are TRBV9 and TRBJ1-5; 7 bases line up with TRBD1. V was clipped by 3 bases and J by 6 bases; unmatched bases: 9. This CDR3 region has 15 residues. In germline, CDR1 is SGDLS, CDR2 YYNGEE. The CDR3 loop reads CASSDRGVVGQPQHF. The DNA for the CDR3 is TGTGCCAGCAGCGACAGGGGAGTCGTCGGTCAGCCCCAGCATTTT.

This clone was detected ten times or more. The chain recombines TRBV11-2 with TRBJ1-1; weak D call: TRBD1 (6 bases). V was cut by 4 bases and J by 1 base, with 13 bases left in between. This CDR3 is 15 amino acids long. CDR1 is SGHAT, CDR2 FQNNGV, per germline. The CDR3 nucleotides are TGTGCCAGCAGCTCACCCTTCAGGGGGAACACTGAAGCTTTCTTT. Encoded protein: CASSSPFRGNTEAFF.

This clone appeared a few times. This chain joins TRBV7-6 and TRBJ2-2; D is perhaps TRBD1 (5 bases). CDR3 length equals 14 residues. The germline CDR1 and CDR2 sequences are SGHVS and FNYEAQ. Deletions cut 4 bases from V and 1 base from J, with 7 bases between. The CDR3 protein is CASSSGQNTGELFF. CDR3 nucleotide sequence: TGTGCCAGCAGCTCAGGACAGAACACCGGGGAGCTGTTTTTT.

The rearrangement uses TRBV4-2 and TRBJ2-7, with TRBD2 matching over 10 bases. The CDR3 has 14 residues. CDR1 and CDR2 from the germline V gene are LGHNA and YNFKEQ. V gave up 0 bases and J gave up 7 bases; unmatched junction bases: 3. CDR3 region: CASSQDPGLAEQYF. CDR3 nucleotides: TGTGCCAGCAGCCAAGATCCGGGACTAGCGGAGCAGTACTTC.

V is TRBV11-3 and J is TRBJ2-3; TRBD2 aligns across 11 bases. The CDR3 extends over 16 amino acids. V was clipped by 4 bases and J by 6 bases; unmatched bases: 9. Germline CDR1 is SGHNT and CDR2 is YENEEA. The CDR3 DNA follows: TGTGCCAGCAGCTCGTCTTCTAGCGGGGGGATCGATACGCAGTATTTT. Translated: CASSSSSSGGIDTQYF.

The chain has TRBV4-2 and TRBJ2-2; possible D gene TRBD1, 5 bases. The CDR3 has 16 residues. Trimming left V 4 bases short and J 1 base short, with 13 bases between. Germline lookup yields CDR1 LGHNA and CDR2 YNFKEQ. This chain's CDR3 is CASSREGAENTGELFF. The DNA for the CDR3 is TGTGCCAGCAGCCGGGAAGGGGCGGAGAACACCGGGGAGCTGTTTTTT.

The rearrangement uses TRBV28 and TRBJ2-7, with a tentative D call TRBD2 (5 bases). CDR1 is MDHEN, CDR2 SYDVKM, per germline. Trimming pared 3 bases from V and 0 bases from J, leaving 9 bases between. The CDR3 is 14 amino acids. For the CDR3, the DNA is TGTGCCAGCAGTTTGCTCGGGGTCTCCTACGAGCAGTACTTC. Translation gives CASSLLGVSYEQYF. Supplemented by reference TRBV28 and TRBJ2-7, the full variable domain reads DVKVTQSSRYLVKRTGEKVFLECVQDMDHENMFWYRQDPGLGLRLIYFSYDVKMKEKGDIPEGYSVSREKKERFSLILESASTNQTSMYLCASSLLGVSYEQYFGPGTRLTVT.

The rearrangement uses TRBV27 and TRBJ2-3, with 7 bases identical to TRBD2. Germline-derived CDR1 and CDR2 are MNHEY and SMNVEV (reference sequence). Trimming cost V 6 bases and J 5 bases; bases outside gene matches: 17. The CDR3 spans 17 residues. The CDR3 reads CASRDKGVGGWEDTQYF. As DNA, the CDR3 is TGTGCCAGCAGAGACAAAGGTGTGGGAGGGTGGGAAGATACGCAGTATTTT.

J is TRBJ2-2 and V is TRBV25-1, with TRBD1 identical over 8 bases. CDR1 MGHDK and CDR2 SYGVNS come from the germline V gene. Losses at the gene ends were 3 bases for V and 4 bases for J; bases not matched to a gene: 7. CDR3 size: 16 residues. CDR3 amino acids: CASSEDRAISTGELFF. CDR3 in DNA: TGTGCCAGCAGTGAGGACAGGGCCATCAGCACCGGGGAGCTGTTTTTT.

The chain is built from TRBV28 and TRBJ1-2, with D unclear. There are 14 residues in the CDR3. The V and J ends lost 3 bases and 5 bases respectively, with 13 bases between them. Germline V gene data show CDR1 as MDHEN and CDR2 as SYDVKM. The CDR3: CASSFLAVVYGYTF. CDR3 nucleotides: TGTGCCAGCAGTTTTTTGGCCGTCGTTTATGGCTACACCTTC.

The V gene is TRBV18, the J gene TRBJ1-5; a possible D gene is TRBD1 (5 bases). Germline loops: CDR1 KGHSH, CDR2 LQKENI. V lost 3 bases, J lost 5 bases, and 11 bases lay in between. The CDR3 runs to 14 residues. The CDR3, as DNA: TGTGCCAGCTCACCGGACACTAATTATCAGCCCCAGCATTTT. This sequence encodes CASSPDTNYQPQHF.

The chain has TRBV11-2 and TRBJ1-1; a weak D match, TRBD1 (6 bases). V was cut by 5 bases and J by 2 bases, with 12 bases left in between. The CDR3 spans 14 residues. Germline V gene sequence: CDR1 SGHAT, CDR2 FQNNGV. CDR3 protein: CASSVQGFNTEAFF. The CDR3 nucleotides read TGTGCCAGCAGCGTCCAGGGGTTTAACACTGAAGCTTTCTTT.

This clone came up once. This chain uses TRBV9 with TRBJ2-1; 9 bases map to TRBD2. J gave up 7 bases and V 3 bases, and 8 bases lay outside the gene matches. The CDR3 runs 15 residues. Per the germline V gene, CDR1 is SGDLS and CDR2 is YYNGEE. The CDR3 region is CASSASGDLFNEQFF. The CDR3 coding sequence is TGTGCCAGCAGCGCTAGCGGGGACCTCTTTAATGAGCAGTTCTTC.

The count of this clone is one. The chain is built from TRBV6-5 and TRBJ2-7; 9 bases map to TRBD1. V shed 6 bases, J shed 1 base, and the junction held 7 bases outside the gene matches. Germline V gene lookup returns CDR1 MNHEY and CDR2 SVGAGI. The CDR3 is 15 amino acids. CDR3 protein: CASSSRDRVSYEQYF. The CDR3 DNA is TGTGCCAGCAGCTCCCGGGACAGGGTGTCCTACGAGCAGTACTTC.

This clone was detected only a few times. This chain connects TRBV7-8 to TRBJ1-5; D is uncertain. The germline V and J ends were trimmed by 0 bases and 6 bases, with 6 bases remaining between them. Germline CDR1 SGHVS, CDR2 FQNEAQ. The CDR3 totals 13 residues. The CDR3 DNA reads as TGTGCCAGCAGCTTAGCGTGGCTTCAGCCCCAGCATTTT. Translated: CASSLAWLQPQHF.

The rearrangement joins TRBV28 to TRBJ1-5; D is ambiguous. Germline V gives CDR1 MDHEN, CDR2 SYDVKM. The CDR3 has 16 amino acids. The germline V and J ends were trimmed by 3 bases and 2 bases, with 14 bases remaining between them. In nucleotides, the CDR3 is TGTGCCAGCAGTTTCTGGCAGGAAATAGGCAATCAGCCCCAGCATTTT. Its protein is CASSFWQEIGNQPQHF.

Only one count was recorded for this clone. CDR3 DNA: TGTGCCAGCAGTGAAGGGCCGCTTGAAAAACTGTTTTTT. This encodes CASSEGPLEKLFF. The chain has TRBV2 and TRBJ1-4; D is unclear. Looked up from germline, CDR1 is SNHLY and CDR2 is FYNNEI. The CDR3 is 13 residues long. Between the trimmed V and J ends, which lost 1 base and 7 bases, there was a span of 7 bases.

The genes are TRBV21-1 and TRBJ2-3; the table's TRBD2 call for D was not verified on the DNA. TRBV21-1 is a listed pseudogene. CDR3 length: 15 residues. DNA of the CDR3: TGTGCCAGCAGCAAAGAGAAAGCCTTCTCAGATACGCAGTATTTT. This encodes CASSKEKAFSDTQYF.

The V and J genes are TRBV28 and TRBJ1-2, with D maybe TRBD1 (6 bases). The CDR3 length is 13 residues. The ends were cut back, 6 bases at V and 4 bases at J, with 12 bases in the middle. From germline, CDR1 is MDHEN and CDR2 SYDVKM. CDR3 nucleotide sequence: TGTGCCAGCAGAACCGGGACACGCTATGGCTACACCTTC. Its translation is CASRTGTRYGYTF.

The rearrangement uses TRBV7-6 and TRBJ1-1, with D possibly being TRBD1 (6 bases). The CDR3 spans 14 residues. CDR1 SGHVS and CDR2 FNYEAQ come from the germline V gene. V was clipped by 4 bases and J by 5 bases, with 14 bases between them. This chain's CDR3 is CASSSQQGVTEAFF. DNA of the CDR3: TGTGCCAGCAGCTCGCAACAGGGAGTGACTGAAGCTTTCTTT. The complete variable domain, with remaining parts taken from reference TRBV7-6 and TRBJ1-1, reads GAGVSQSPRYKVTKRGQDVALRCDPISGHVSLYWYRQALGQGPEFLTYFNYEAQQDKSGLPNDRFSAERPEGSISTLTIQRTEQRDSAMYRCASSSQQGVTEAFFGQGTRLTVV.

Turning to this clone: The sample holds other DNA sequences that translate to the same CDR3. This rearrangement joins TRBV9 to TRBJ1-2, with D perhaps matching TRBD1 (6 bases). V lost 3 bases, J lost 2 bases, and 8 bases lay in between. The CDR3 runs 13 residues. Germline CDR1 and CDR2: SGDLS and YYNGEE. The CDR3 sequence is CASSGGQNYGYTF. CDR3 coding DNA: TGTGCCAGCAGCGGGGGGCAAAACTATGGCTACACCTTC.

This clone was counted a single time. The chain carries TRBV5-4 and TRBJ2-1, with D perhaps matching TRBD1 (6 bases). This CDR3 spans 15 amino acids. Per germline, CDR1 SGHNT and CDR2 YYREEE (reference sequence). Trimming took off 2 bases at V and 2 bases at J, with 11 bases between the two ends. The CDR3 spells CASSLTGTTYNEQFF. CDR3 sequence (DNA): TGTGCCAGCAGCTTAACTGGGACAACCTACAATGAGCAGTTCTTC.

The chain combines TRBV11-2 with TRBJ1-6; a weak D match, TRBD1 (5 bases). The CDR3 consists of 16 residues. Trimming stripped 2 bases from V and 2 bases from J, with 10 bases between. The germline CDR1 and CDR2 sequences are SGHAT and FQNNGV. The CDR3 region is CASSLQGQTYNSPLHF. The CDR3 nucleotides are TGTGCCAGCAGCTTACAGGGTCAAACCTATAATTCACCCCTCCACTTT. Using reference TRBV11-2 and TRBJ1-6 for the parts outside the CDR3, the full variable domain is EAGVAQSPRYKIIEKRQSVAFWCNPISGHATLYWYQQILGQGPKLLIQFQNNGVVDDSQLPKDRFSAERLKGVDSTLKIQPAKLEDSAVYLCASSLQGQTYNSPLHFGNGTRLTVT.

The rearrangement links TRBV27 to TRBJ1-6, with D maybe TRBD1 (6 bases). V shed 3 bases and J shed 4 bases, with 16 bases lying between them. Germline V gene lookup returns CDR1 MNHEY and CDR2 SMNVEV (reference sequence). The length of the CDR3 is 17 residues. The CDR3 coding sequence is TGTGCCAGCAGTTTTGGGCAGGGGCAGGAGTATAATTCACCCCTCCACTTT. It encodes CASSFGQGQEYNSPLHF.

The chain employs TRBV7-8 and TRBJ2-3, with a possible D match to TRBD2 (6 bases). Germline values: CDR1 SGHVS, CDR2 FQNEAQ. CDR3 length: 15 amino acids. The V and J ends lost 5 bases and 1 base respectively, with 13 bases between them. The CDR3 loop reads CASSPLGGGTDTQYF. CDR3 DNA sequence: TGTGCCAGCAGCCCGCTAGGAGGGGGCACAGATACGCAGTATTTT.

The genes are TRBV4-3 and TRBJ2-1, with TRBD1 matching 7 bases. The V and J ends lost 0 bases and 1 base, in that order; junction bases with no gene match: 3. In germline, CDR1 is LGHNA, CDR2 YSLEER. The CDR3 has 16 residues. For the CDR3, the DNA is TGCGCCAGCAGCCAAGATCTGGGACAGTCCTACAATGAGCAGTTCTTC. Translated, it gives CASSQDLGQSYNEQFF.

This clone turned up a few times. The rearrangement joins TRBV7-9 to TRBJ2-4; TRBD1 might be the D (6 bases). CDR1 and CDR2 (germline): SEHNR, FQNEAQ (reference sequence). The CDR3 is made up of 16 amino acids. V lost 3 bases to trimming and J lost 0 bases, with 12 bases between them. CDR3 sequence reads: CASSLGAGLAKNIQYF. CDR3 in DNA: TGTGCCAGCAGCTTGGGGGCAGGATTAGCCAAAAACATTCAGTACTTC. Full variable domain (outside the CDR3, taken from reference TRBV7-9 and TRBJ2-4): DTGVSQNPRHKITKRGQNVTFRCDPISEHNRLYWYRQTLGQGPEFLTYFQNEAQLEKSRLLSDRFSAERPKGSFSTLEIQRTEQGDSAMYLCASSLGAGLAKNIQYFGAGTRLSVL.

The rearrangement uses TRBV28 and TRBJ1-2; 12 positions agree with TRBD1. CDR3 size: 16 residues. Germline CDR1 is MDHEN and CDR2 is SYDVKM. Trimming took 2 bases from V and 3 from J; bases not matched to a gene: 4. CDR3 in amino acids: CASSLGGTGGDYGYTF. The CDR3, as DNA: TGTGCCAGCAGTTTAGGGGGGACAGGGGGCGACTATGGCTACACCTTC.